Shown below are 15 T cell receptor beta chains from a single sample sequenced in a study of blood T cell repertoires in COVID-19 (TCRdb year 2020). The protocol used for the library was the immunoSEQ multiplex PCR assay. In its TCRdb copy, this immuneACCESS table keeps in-frame sequences only and misses some clones. Where compared with another copy, unresolved V genes explain less than half of these, and the others have no known cause. The sample data list approximately 120,000 clones, and roughly 87% of these were observed just once. 25% to 30% of the sample rests with the top ten. Sample: peripheral blood. Every receptor here comes from a woman of 80 years or more with acute or convalescent COVID-19.

CDR3 loop: CASGLAQSRSEQFF. In nucleotides, the CDR3 is TGCGCCAGCGGGCTAGCTCAATCAAGGAGTGAGCAGTTCTTC. The V gene is TRBV5-1, the J gene TRBJ2-1, with D possibly being TRBD2 (5 bases). CDR3 length: 14 amino acids. V shed 7 bases and J shed 9 bases, with 20 bases lying between them. CDR1 is SGHRS and CDR2 is YFSETQ in the germline V gene. Full variable domain (outside the CDR3, taken from reference TRBV5-1 and TRBJ2-1): KAGVTQTPRYLIKTRGQQVTLSCSPISGHRSVSWYQQTPGQGLQFLFEYFSETQRNKGNFPGRFSGRQFSNSRSEMNVSTLELGDSALYLCASGLAQSRSEQFFGPGTRLTVL.

The CDR3 loop is CATRGTGNTGELFF. In DNA, the CDR3 is TGTGCCACTCGAGGGACAGGAAACACCGGGGAGCTGTTTTTT. The V call is TRBV10-3, the J call TRBJ2-2, with 8 bases fitting TRBD1. Per germline, CDR1 ENHRY and CDR2 SYGVKD. The CDR3 totals 14 residues. With 10 bases clipped from V and 2 bases from J, the junction kept 6 bases outside the gene matches.

This chain's CDR3 is CASSLAGYTEAFF. In DNA form, the CDR3 reads TGCGCCAGCAGCTTGGCGGGATACACTGAAGCTTTCTTT. The chain joins TRBV5-1 to TRBJ1-1, with D unresolved. Germline values: CDR1 SGHRS, CDR2 YFSETQ. This CDR3 is 13 amino acids long. V shed 0 bases and J shed 3 bases, with 6 bases lying between them. Together with reference TRBV5-1 and TRBJ1-1, the CDR3 gives the full variable domain: KAGVTQTPRYLIKTRGQQVTLSCSPISGHRSVSWYQQTPGQGLQFLFEYFSETQRNKGNFPGRFSGRQFSNSRSEMNVSTLELGDSALYLCASSLAGYTEAFFGQGTRLTVV.

This clone was counted only a few times. The chain employs TRBV24-1 and TRBJ1-2; D ambiguous. V lost 3 bases to trimming and J lost 4 bases, with 11 bases between them. This CDR3 spans 14 amino acids. Germline lookup yields CDR1 KGHDR and CDR2 SFDVKD. CDR3 residues: CATSDLDTAYGYTF. The DNA for the CDR3 is TGTGCCACCAGTGATCTTGACACGGCCTATGGCTACACCTTC.

In this sample, this clone turned up once. V usage is TRBV18 and J usage is TRBJ1-5; TRBD1 matches 7 bases. This CDR3 contains 16 residues. CDR1 is KGHSH and CDR2 is LQKENI in the germline V gene. The V segment lost 3 bases and the J segment 4 bases; nucleotides outside the gene matches: 9. CDR3 region: CASSPLDRSKNQPQHF. In DNA form, the CDR3 reads TGTGCCAGCTCACCTTTGGACAGGTCAAAAAATCAGCCCCAGCATTTT.

The V call is TRBV14, the J call TRBJ2-5; D uncertain. Trimming cost V 1 base and J 4 bases, with 13 bases left between them. The CDR3 totals 15 residues. CDR1 and CDR2 (germline): SGHDN, FVKESK. For the CDR3, the DNA is TGTGCCAGCAGCCAAGGAAGGTCAGCAGGAGAGACCCAGTACTTC. This translates into CASSQGRSAGETQYF.

This rearrangement joins TRBV28 to TRBJ2-6; weak D call: TRBD2 (5 bases). Germline V lookup: CDR1 MDHEN, CDR2 SYDVKM. V lost 6 bases to trimming and J lost 2 bases, with 5 bases between them. The CDR3 covers 13 residues. CDR3: CASSGAGANVLTF. The DNA for the CDR3 is TGTGCCAGCAGCGGGGCTGGGGCCAACGTCCTGACTTTC.

This chain's CDR3 is CASSYAGINQPQHF. DNA of the CDR3: TGTGCCAGCAGTTACGCGGGAATCAATCAGCCCCAGCATTTT. V and J are TRBV6-2 or TRBV6-3 and TRBJ1-5; no clear D gene. V gave up 2 bases and J gave up 3 bases, with 8 bases separating them. Germline CDR1 is MNHEY and CDR2 is SVGEGT. There are 14 residues in the CDR3.

The chain joins TRBV5-1 to TRBJ1-5, with TRBD1 matching over 7 bases. The CDR3 is 14 amino acids. Per germline, CDR1 SGHRS and CDR2 YFSETQ. V trimming: 1 base; J trimming: 4 bases; junction bases outside the gene matches: 2. In DNA, the CDR3 is TGCGCCAGCAGCTTGACAGGGGTAAATCAGCCCCAGCATTTT. It specifies CASSLTGVNQPQHF. Supplemented by reference TRBV5-1 and TRBJ1-5, the full variable domain reads KAGVTQTPRYLIKTRGQQVTLSCSPISGHRSVSWYQQTPGQGLQFLFEYFSETQRNKGNFPGRFSGRQFSNSRSEMNVSTLELGDSALYLCASSLTGVNQPQHFGDGTRLSIL.

This chain joins TRBV5-1 and TRBJ2-3, with TRBD2 matching over 15 bases. CDR1 is SGHRS and CDR2 is YFSETQ in the germline V gene. V dropped 3 bases and J dropped 8; count of bases not matched to a gene: 10. The CDR3 is made up of 17 amino acids. CDR3 coding DNA: TGCGCCAGCAGCTCGGGACTAGCGGGGGGCCCTTCGGGTACGCAGTATTTT. Translating gives CASSSGLAGGPSGTQYF.

The chain combines TRBV3-1 (or the pseudogene TRBV3-2) with TRBJ2-5; TRBD2 might be the D (5 bases). Trimming took off 4 bases at V and 2 bases at J, with 5 bases between the two ends. This CDR3 region has 12 residues. Germline loops: CDR1 LGHDT, CDR2 YNNKEL (reference sequence). The CDR3 reads CASSRLQETQYF. The CDR3 DNA is TGTGCCAGCAGCCGACTACAAGAGACCCAGTACTTC.

The chain links TRBV28 to TRBJ2-5; 8 positions agree with TRBD2. The CDR3 covers 14 residues. Trimming removed 8 bases from V and 2 bases from J; junction bases left unmatched: 7. Germline loops: CDR1 MDHEN, CDR2 SYDVKM. CDR3 nucleotide sequence: TGTGCCAGCGCAGGCGGGGGGCGACAAGAGACCCAGTACTTC. Translating it yields CASAGGGRQETQYF.

This clone was detected only a few times. The chain links TRBV2 to TRBJ1-1; the D is unclear. The germline V and J ends were trimmed by 6 bases and 0 bases, with 8 bases remaining between them. The CDR3 runs to 13 residues. Looked up from germline, CDR1 is SNHLY and CDR2 is FYNNEI. This CDR3 reads CASRLGLNTEAFF. DNA for the CDR3: TGTGCCAGCAGGCTGGGCTTGAACACTGAAGCTTTCTTT.

In this sample, this clone turned up once. The CDR3 spells CASSLGLGRNEKLFF. Written as DNA, the CDR3 is TGTGCCAGCAGCTTGGGACTCGGACGTAATGAAAAACTGTTTTTT. The chain couples TRBV11-2 to TRBJ1-4; maybe TRBD1 (5 bases). There are 15 residues in the CDR3. Per the germline V gene, CDR1 is SGHAT and CDR2 is FQNNGV. V shed 3 bases and J shed 4 bases, with 12 bases lying between them.

This sequence joins TRBV18 and TRBJ1-2, with TRBD1 matching over 7 bases. Per the germline V gene, CDR1 is KGHSH and CDR2 is LQKENI. This CDR3 region has 13 residues. V dropped 4 bases and J dropped 3; count of bases not matched to a gene: 2. CDR3 nucleotide sequence: TGTGCCAGCTCACGGGACAGCTACTATGGCTACACCTTC. Protein sequence: CASSRDSYYGYTF.